This T cell receptor beta chain stems from a study of shared clonotypes between healthy human individuals. Study-wide results and limits: Though the depth was large, rarefaction showed that sorted-subset sequencing was incomplete. Memory subsets generally showed lower estimated richness than naive subsets.

Only CD45RO-negative cells positively selected for CCR7 counted as naive CD8 cells, so terminally differentiated effector memory CD45RA+ cells were excluded. The assay ran at deep level. It was across several immunoSEQ plates that each subset's genomic DNA was evenly split. The assay was immunoSEQ multiplex PCR, and TCRdb's table has in-frame clones only and misses some. The sample carries around 560,000 clones, 95% recorded once. Notes on this clone: As yet, its antigen is unknown.

Germline V CDR1 and CDR2: MDHEN, SYDVKM. The length of the CDR3 is 15 residues. V was pared by 3 bases and J by 6 bases, with 15 bases between. This receptor was taken from a woman younger than 45 in good health. V usage is TRBV28 and J usage is TRBJ2-1; D is uncertain. The sample comprised naive CD8+ T cells sorted from blood. The CDR3, as DNA: TGTGCCAGCAGTTTCCGGGCCGGGCCGGTCAATGAGCAGTTCTTC. Translated: CASSFRAGPVNEQFF.